The source of this T cell receptor beta chain is a study of blood T cell repertoires in COVID-19. Overall study: COVID-19 samples from acute and convalescent phases originated in the United States, Italy and Spain. The analysed material was cDNA or gDNA that came from T cells, B-cell-depleted T cells, or PBMCs.

V lost 6 bases, J lost 5 bases, and 13 bases lay in between. This CDR3 is built from 12 residues. Per the germline V gene, CDR1 is SQVTM and CDR2 is ANQGSEA. This clone has a handful of counts. Method: immunoSEQ multiplex PCR; TCRdb's copy keeps in-frame clones and lacks some. The sample has approximately 38,000 clones, 85% to 90% seen once; the top ten hold 24%. The source is a man aged 50-59 years with active or convalescent COVID-19. V gene TRBV29-1 combines with J gene TRBJ2-5, with a possible D match to TRBD2 (6 bases). The sequencing input was peripheral blood. In DNA, the CDR3 is TGCAGCGTCGGAGGGAGTTATGAGACCCAGTACTTC. Amino acid sequence: CSVGGSYETQYF.